Sequencing of this T cell receptor (beta chain) was carried out in a study of control samples from healthy donors and cancer patients. The assay was immunoSEQ multiplex PCR, and TCRdb's table has in-frame clones only and misses some. The sample lists some 100,000 clones, less than 90% seen once, with 18% in the top ten. CDR3 length: 16 amino acids. The V gene's germline CDR1 is MNHNY and CDR2 SVGAGI (reference sequence). Between the trimmed V and J ends, which lost 0 bases and 0 bases, there was a span of 12 bases. Sequenced sample: blood. The receptor comes from a woman aged 45-65 years in good health. The V gene is TRBV6-6, the J gene TRBJ2-7; no clear D. DNA for the CDR3: TGTGCCAGCAGTTACTCCCCGCCGGGTTACTCCTACGAGCAGTACTTC. It yields the protein CASSYSPPGYSYEQYF.